This T cell receptor (beta chain) was sequenced in a study of control samples from healthy donors and cancer patients. CDR1 is LNHDA and CDR2 is SQIVND in the germline V gene (reference sequence). Trimming at V came to 4 bases and at J to 6 bases, leaving 11 bases not matched to a gene. This CDR3 is 16 amino acids long. The data were produced by immunoSEQ multiplex PCR, yet TCRdb's version contains in-frame clones alone and is incomplete. This table has 120,000 to 150,000 clones, 89% appearing once. The chain links TRBV19 to TRBJ2-7; TRBD2 matches 11 bases. Sequencing input: blood. This TCR was sampled from a man aged 30-40 years in good health. The CDR3 loop is CASSNYGTSGYSEQYF. CDR3 DNA: TGTGCCAGTAGTAATTACGGGACTAGCGGTTACTCCGAGCAGTACTTC. The variable domain in full, with the rest retrieved from reference TRBV19 and TRBJ2-7, is DGGITQSPKYLFRKEGQNVTLSCEQNLNHDAMYWYRQDPGQGLRLIYYSQIVNDFQKGDIAEGYSVSREKKESFPLTVTSAQKNPTAFYLCASSNYGTSGYSEQYFGPGTRLTVT.